One sample yielded the 22 T cell receptor beta chains listed below, sequenced in a study of blood T cell repertoires in COVID-19. The method was immunoSEQ multiplex PCR; TCRdb's version includes in-frame clones alone and lacks a portion of them. The sample has 310,000 or so clones, just over 90% seen once. Sequencing used peripheral blood. The receptor source for this set is a woman in her 30s with COVID-19, enrolled during active disease.

This chain links TRBV9 with TRBJ1-1; 7 bases line up with TRBD1. Germline CDR1 SGDLS, CDR2 YYNGEE. The CDR3 runs to 15 residues. Trimming cost V 3 bases and J 1 base; bases outside gene matches: 6. CDR3 sequence: CASSGAGQRNTEAFF. The CDR3, as DNA: TGTGCCAGCAGCGGTGCGGGACAGAGGAACACTGAAGCTTTCTTT.

The V call is TRBV25-1, the J call TRBJ2-7; 7 bases fit TRBD1. The CDR3 extends over 15 amino acids. With V trimmed by 2 bases and J by 3 bases, 7 bases remained unmatched. The germline V gene encodes CDR1 MGHDK and CDR2 SYGVNS. The CDR3 is CASSEGQAWVYEQYF. The CDR3 bases are TGTGCCAGCAGTGAAGGACAGGCGTGGGTCTACGAGCAGTACTTC.

The rearrangement uses TRBV18 and TRBJ2-1; TRBD1 matches 7 bases. Germline trimming cut 0 bases from V and 6 bases from J; bases unmatched to any gene: 11. This CDR3 has 17 residues. Germline V gives CDR1 KGHSH, CDR2 LQKENI. DNA for the CDR3: TGTGCCAGCTCACCACCGGTCAGGCAGGGGGTCAGCAATGAGCAGTTCTTC. Translating gives CASSPPVRQGVSNEQFF.

This clone was picked up a small number of times. The V call is TRBV11-3, the J call TRBJ2-1, with 7 nucleotides matching TRBD1. This CDR3 is 15 amino acids long. After removal of 1 base from V and 5 bases from J, the junction contained 5 bases not matched to a gene. In germline, CDR1 is SGHNT, CDR2 YENEEA. CDR3 residues: CASSLGGQANNEQFF. Written as DNA, the CDR3 is TGTGCCAGCAGCTTAGGTGGACAGGCGAACAATGAGCAGTTCTTC. Supplemented by reference TRBV11-3 and TRBJ2-1, the full variable domain reads EAGVVQSPRYKIIEKKQPVAFWCNPISGHNTLYWYLQNLGQGPELLIRYENEEAVDDSQLPKDRFSAERLKGVDSTLKIQPAELGDSAVYLCASSLGGQANNEQFFGPGTRLTVL.

The V call is TRBV19, the J call TRBJ1-2; D call uncertain. Trimming removed 0 bases from V and 7 bases from J, with 9 bases in between. The CDR3 contains 13 residues. Germline V gene data show CDR1 as LNHDA and CDR2 as SQIVND (reference sequence). CDR3 sequence reads: CASSIDTAGGYTF. The CDR3 bases are TGTGCCAGTAGTATAGACACCGCGGGTGGCTACACCTTC.

The chain employs TRBV7-2 and TRBJ1-3; a possible D gene is TRBD1 (5 bases). The V gene's germline CDR1 is SGHTA and CDR2 FQGNSA. The V gene lost 1 base and the J gene lost 8 bases, with 15 bases spanning the gap. CDR3 length: 15 residues. CDR3: CASSLGGPGGDTIYF. The CDR3 coding sequence is TGTGCCAGCAGCTTAGGTGGTCCGGGAGGGGACACCATATATTTT.

The chain joins TRBV7-9 to TRBJ2-7; 10 bases map to TRBD1. Losses at the gene ends were 0 bases for V and 6 bases for J; bases not matched to a gene: 5. The CDR3 covers 15 residues. Germline values: CDR1 SEHNR, CDR2 FQNEAQ (reference sequence). CDR3 in DNA: TGTGCCAGCAGCTTAGCCGGGACAGGGGTTACCGAGCAGTACTTC. Amino acids: CASSLAGTGVTEQYF.

This rearrangement joins TRBV7-3 to TRBJ1-3, with TRBD1 identical over 9 bases. CDR1 and CDR2 (germline): SGHTA, FQGTGA. The junction had 2 bases not matched to a gene; V was cut back by 5 bases and J by 0 bases. This CDR3 contains 15 residues. CDR3 sequence (DNA): TGTGCCAGCAGCCTGACAGGGGGCTCTGGAAACACCATATATTTT. It specifies CASSLTGGSGNTIYF.

CDR3 in DNA: TGTGCCAGCAGCTTAGTCCTTCTAGCGGGAGGGAGGGATGAGCAGTTCTTC. This gives the protein CASSLVLLAGGRDEQFF. The rearrangement uses TRBV7-2 and TRBJ2-1; 12 bases line up with TRBD2. The V gene end was trimmed by 1 base and the J gene end by 8 bases; junction bases not matched to a gene: 9. The length of the CDR3 is 17 residues. From germline, CDR1 is SGHTA and CDR2 FQGNSA.

This rearrangement joins TRBV10-2 to TRBJ2-7, with 10 nucleotides matching TRBD2. V was clipped by 9 bases and J by 0 bases; unmatched bases: 2. Germline loops: CDR1 WSHSY, CDR2 SAAADI. This CDR3 is 13 amino acids long. The CDR3: CASSSGSSYEQYF. DNA of the CDR3: TGCGCCAGTTCTAGCGGGAGCTCCTACGAGCAGTACTTC.

The V and J genes are TRBV19 and TRBJ2-1, with D possibly TRBD2 on 6 matching bases. V lost 3 bases to trimming and J lost 1 base, with 16 bases between them. CDR1 and CDR2 (germline): LNHDA, SQIVND (reference sequence). The CDR3 runs to 17 residues. CDR3: CASSIDPRRASYNEQFF. The CDR3 DNA follows: TGTGCCAGTAGTATCGACCCCAGGAGGGCGTCCTACAATGAGCAGTTCTTC. The full variable domain, in which reference TRBV19 and TRBJ2-1 provide the parts outside the CDR3, is DGGITQSPKYLFRKEGQNVTLSCEQNLNHDAMYWYRQDPGQGLRLIYYSQIVNDFQKGDIAEGYSVSREKKESFPLTVTSAQKNPTAFYLCASSIDPRRASYNEQFFGPGTRLTVL.

The chain is built from TRBV30 and TRBJ2-7, with D hard to call. The CDR3 has 12 residues. CDR1 is GTSNPN and CDR2 is SVGIG in the germline V gene (reference sequence). V dropped 3 bases and J dropped 1 base, with 7 bases sitting between them. The CDR3 protein is CAWSHTSYEQYF. The CDR3 DNA sequence: TGTGCCTGGAGCCACACGTCCTACGAGCAGTACTTC.

The V gene is TRBV28, the J gene TRBJ1-4; 7 nucleotides agree with TRBD1. The germline V gene encodes CDR1 MDHEN and CDR2 SYDVKM. The junction had 13 bases not matched to a gene; V was cut back by 8 bases and J by 4 bases. The CDR3 contains 16 residues. The CDR3 is CASGFLPGQFNEKLFF. As DNA, the CDR3 is TGTGCCAGCGGATTCCTACCGGGACAGTTTAATGAAAAACTGTTTTTT.

The chain recombines TRBV6-5 with TRBJ1-6, with D unresolved. CDR1 MNHEY and CDR2 SVGAGI come from the germline V gene. The CDR3 spans 16 residues. Trimming pared 1 base from V and 9 bases from J, leaving 16 bases between. The CDR3 coding sequence is TGTGCCAGCAGTTACTTCCCCCGGTCCCCGCTTTCACCCCTCCACTTT. Its translation: CASSYFPRSPLSPLHF.

The V call is TRBV2, the J call TRBJ1-1; a possible D gene is TRBD1 (5 bases). The length of the CDR3 is 14 residues. Between the trimmed V and J ends, which lost 6 bases and 0 bases, there was a span of 11 bases. Germline-derived CDR1 and CDR2 are SNHLY and FYNNEI. DNA of the CDR3: TGTGCCAGCAGGCCGGGACTGCTGAACACTGAAGCTTTCTTT. Translating gives CASRPGLLNTEAFF.

The V call is TRBV6-1, the J call TRBJ2-7; 10 nucleotides align to TRBD2. V shed 1 base, J shed 0 bases, and the junction held 0 bases outside the gene matches. Germline V lookup: CDR1 MNHNS, CDR2 SASEGT. There are 15 residues in the CDR3. DNA for the CDR3: TGTGCCAGCAGTGAAGGGACTAGCGGCTCCTACGAGCAGTACTTC. Translated: CASSEGTSGSYEQYF.

The J gene is TRBJ1-2, the V gene TRBV7-2, with D unclear. CDR1 is SGHTA and CDR2 is FQGNSA in the germline V gene. The CDR3 is made up of 14 amino acids. Trimming took 5 bases from V and 0 from J, leaving 10 bases between them. The CDR3 reads CASSHVGSNYGYTF. The CDR3 nucleotides read TGTGCCAGCAGCCACGTGGGCTCTAACTATGGCTACACCTTC.

This clone has a single count. The V and J genes are TRBV5-8 and TRBJ2-7; D is possibly TRBD1 (5 bases). The length of the CDR3 is 15 residues. Germline V lookup: CDR1 SGHTS, CDR2 YDEGEE. Trimming took 5 bases from V and 1 from J, leaving 16 bases between them. The CDR3 region has the DNA TGTGCCAGCAGTTCCAGGGCTTCACTGTCCTACGAGCAGTACTTC. Residues: CASSSRASLSYEQYF.

The V gene is TRBV21-1, the J gene TRBJ2-5; the table's TRBD2 call for D was not verified on the DNA. TRBV21-1 is tagged as a pseudogene. The CDR3 runs 14 residues. This CDR3 is CASSKGELGETQYF. DNA for the CDR3: TGTGCCAGCAGCAAAGGTGAGCTAGGAGAGACCCAGTACTTC.

The V call is TRBV9, the J call TRBJ1-1, with a tentative D call TRBD1 (5 bases). Germline assignment: CDR1 SGDLS and CDR2 YYNGEE. The CDR3 sequence is 13 residues long. V shed 0 bases and J shed 4 bases, with 7 bases lying between them. In DNA, the CDR3 is TGTGCCAGCAGCGTAGAAGGGGTCACTGAAGCTTTCTTT. Translation: CASSVEGVTEAFF.

This chain joins TRBV19 and TRBJ2-5; D call uncertain. This CDR3 has 13 amino acids. V dropped 6 bases and J dropped 4 bases, with 12 bases sitting between them. CDR1 and CDR2 (germline): LNHDA, SQIVND (reference sequence). This CDR3 reads CASRDLRGETQYF. As DNA, the CDR3 is TGTGCCAGTAGGGATCTTAGAGGAGAGACCCAGTACTTC.

V usage is TRBV15 and J usage is TRBJ2-5; TRBD2 is a possible D gene (6 bases). The germline gives CDR1 LNHNV, CDR2 YYDKDF (reference sequence). V lost 0 bases, J lost 5 bases, and 10 bases lay in between. The CDR3 has 14 residues. The CDR3, as DNA: TGTGCCACCAGCAGAGATCCGGGAGCGGAGACCCAGTACTTC. Protein: CATSRDPGAETQYF.